The 28 T cell receptor beta chains reported below all come from one sample, sequenced in a study of cytomegalovirus exposure and HLA in healthy donors (dated 2017 in TCRdb). The library was obtained by the immunoSEQ multiplex PCR assay. Sourced from immuneACCESS, this table was stored by TCRdb with only in-frame sequences that have V and J called. A share of the clones is absent; for the studies checked, an unresolved V gene accounts for under half, and the remainder has no known explanation. Present in this sample are some 140,000 clones, 86% of which were seen just once. The leading ten clones occupy about a fifth of the sample. Sequencing was done on a sample of PBMCs. These receptors were obtained from a man younger than 35 in good health and CMV-seropositive.

The rearrangement joins TRBV2 to TRBJ2-2; 7 bases map to TRBD1. This CDR3 region has 15 residues. Germline trimming cut 4 bases from V and 1 base from J; bases unmatched to any gene: 3. Per germline, CDR1 SNHLY and CDR2 FYNNEI. The CDR3 here is CASSGQGLNTGELFF. For the CDR3, the DNA is TGTGCCAGCAGTGGACAGGGTTTGAACACCGGGGAGCTGTTTTTT.

J is TRBJ2-1 and V is TRBV29-1; 10 nucleotides agree with TRBD2. There are 17 residues in the CDR3. The germline V gene has CDR1 SQVTM and CDR2 ANQGSEA. The ends lost 7 bases at V and 6 bases at J; junction bases unmatched: 18. CDR3 bases: TGCAGCGGCGGACATCCTCAAGCGGGAGGGCTTCTCAATGAGCAGTTCTTC. Translation gives CSGGHPQAGGLLNEQFF.

The rearrangement joins TRBV27 to TRBJ2-5, with 13 bases that match TRBD2. This CDR3 contains 15 residues. From germline, CDR1 is MNHEY and CDR2 SMNVEV (reference sequence). J gave up 5 bases and V 4 bases, and 4 bases lay outside the gene matches. In DNA form, the CDR3 reads TGTGCCAGCAGTTGGGGGACTAGCGGGAAGGAGACCCAGTACTTC. Residues: CASSWGTSGKETQYF.

The genes are TRBV5-4 and TRBJ1-6; 10 nucleotides align to TRBD1. V lost 6 bases to trimming and J lost 14 bases; unmatched junction nucleotides: 11. The CDR3 is 14 residues long. Looked up from germline, CDR1 is SGHNT and CDR2 is YYREEE (reference sequence). This chain's CDR3 is CASKRDRGLRALHF. The CDR3 DNA sequence: TGTGCCAGCAAAAGGGACAGGGGCCTGCGAGCCCTCCACTTT. Supplemented by reference TRBV5-4 and TRBJ1-6, the full variable domain reads ETGVTQSPTHLIKTRGQQVTLRCSSQSGHNTVSWYQQALGQGPQFIFQYYREEENGRGNFPPRFSGLQFPNYSSELNVNALELDDSALYLCASKRDRGLRALHFGNGTRLTVT.

The V call is TRBV19, the J call TRBJ2-2; 8 nucleotides line up with TRBD1. Trimming at V came to 1 base and at J to 4 bases, leaving 5 bases not matched to a gene. Germline lookup yields CDR1 LNHDA and CDR2 SQIVND (reference sequence). CDR3 length equals 16 residues. CDR3 nucleotides: TGTGCCAGTAGTATAGGCCAGGGGGCACGCACCGGGGAGCTGTTTTTT. This sequence encodes CASSIGQGARTGELFF.

The V gene is TRBV7-8, the J gene TRBJ2-7, with D possibly being TRBD1 (6 bases). Trimming took 5 bases from V and 8 from J, leaving 16 bases between them. Germline CDR1 is SGHVS and CDR2 is FQNEAQ. This CDR3 has 13 amino acids. CDR3 in amino acids: CASSPRGSRQQYF. For the CDR3, the DNA is TGTGCCAGCAGCCCAAGGGGGAGCCGGCAGCAGTACTTC.

The chain couples TRBV4-3 to TRBJ2-2; 10 bases align to TRBD1. CDR1 and CDR2 (germline): LGHNA, YSLEER. Unmatched junction bases numbered 4, after V lost 4 bases and J lost 5 bases. This CDR3 has 15 residues. CDR3: CASSLDRGSTGELFF. The CDR3, as DNA: TGCGCCAGCAGCCTGGACAGGGGGTCGACCGGGGAGCTGTTTTTT.

The V and J genes are TRBV11-2 and TRBJ1-1; tentatively, D is TRBD1 (5 bases). Per the germline V gene, CDR1 is SGHAT and CDR2 is FQNNGV. The germline V and J ends were trimmed by 4 bases and 5 bases, with 17 bases remaining between them. The CDR3 runs to 15 residues. In nucleotides, the CDR3 is TGTGCCAGCAGCTCCCCAGCAGGGTCGTGGACTGAAGCTTTCTTT. It specifies CASSSPAGSWTEAFF.

This clone was recorded once. CDR3: CASISDRGRNNEQFF. CDR3 DNA sequence: TGTGCCAGTATCTCGGACAGGGGGCGCAACAATGAGCAGTTCTTC. The genes are TRBV19 and TRBJ2-1, with TRBD1 matching 11 bases. CDR1 is LNHDA and CDR2 is SQIVND in the germline V gene (reference sequence). J gave up 5 bases and V 7 bases, and 7 bases lay outside the gene matches. The CDR3 spans 15 residues.

The chain employs TRBV4-1 and TRBJ2-7, with D unclear. The germline V gene has CDR1 MGHRA and CDR2 YSYEKL. There are 14 residues in the CDR3. Between the trimmed V and J ends, which lost 4 bases and 6 bases, there was a span of 16 bases. CDR3 sequence (DNA): TGCGCCAGCAGCCGGCAGGCCCTCCCCACCGAGCAGTACTTC. It is translated as CASSRQALPTEQYF.

The chain uses TRBV12-5 and TRBJ2-7, with a tentative D call TRBD1 (8 bases). The CDR3 totals 14 residues. Trimming stripped 5 bases from V and 4 bases from J, with 15 bases between. Germline CDR1 LGHNT, CDR2 FRNRAP. The CDR3 protein is CASGITGGGYEQYF. CDR3 DNA sequence: TGTGCTAGTGGTATTACAGGGGGAGGGTACGAGCAGTACTTC.

This sequence joins TRBV19 and TRBJ2-7; D gene uncertain. The CDR3 consists of 13 residues. The V and J ends lost 4 bases and 1 base respectively, with 8 bases between them. Germline CDR1 reads LNHDA; CDR2 reads SQIVND (reference sequence). This CDR3 reads CASSRAGSYEQYF. As DNA, the CDR3 is TGTGCCAGTAGTAGGGCCGGATCCTACGAGCAGTACTTC. Full variable domain (remainder filled in from reference TRBV19 and TRBJ2-7): DGGITQSPKYLFRKEGQNVTLSCEQNLNHDAMYWYRQDPGQGLRLIYYSQIVNDFQKGDIAEGYSVSREKKESFPLTVTSAQKNPTAFYLCASSRAGSYEQYFGPGTRLTVT.

The rearrangement uses TRBV5-1 and TRBJ1-2; 7 bases agree with TRBD1. The CDR3 has 16 amino acids. Unmatched junction bases numbered 10, after V lost 0 bases and J lost 5 bases. Germline V CDR1 and CDR2: SGHRS, YFSETQ. CDR3 bases: TGCGCCAGCAGCTTGGCAGGTACAGGGGCCACTTATGGCTACACCTTC. Amino acids: CASSLAGTGATYGYTF.

This clone appeared a single time. The J gene is TRBJ2-7, the V gene TRBV18; unclear D gene. The CDR3 loop spans 14 amino acids. V was trimmed by 0 bases and J by 2 bases, leaving 8 bases between them. Germline-derived CDR1 and CDR2 are KGHSH and LQKENI. The chain's CDR3 is CASSPPLEPYEQYF. The CDR3 nucleotides read TGTGCCAGCTCACCACCGTTAGAACCCTACGAGCAGTACTTC.

V gene TRBV12-5 combines with J gene TRBJ2-3; D not resolved. Germline CDR1 and CDR2: LGHNT and FRNRAP. V lost 6 bases and J 3 bases, leaving 16 bases between the germline ends. This CDR3 is 15 amino acids long. In DNA, the CDR3 is TGTGCTAGTGGGCTTGGGCTGGGTGGGACAGATACGCAGTATTTT. It codes for CASGLGLGGTDTQYF.

The chain employs TRBV7-8 and TRBJ1-2; possible D gene TRBD1, 5 bases. The V and J ends lost 2 bases and 0 bases respectively, with 13 bases between them. CDR3 size: 16 residues. Germline V lookup: CDR1 SGHVS, CDR2 FQNEAQ. The CDR3 bases are TGTGCCAGCAGCTTATTGTTGACAGTAGCTAACTATGGCTACACCTTC. It codes for CASSLLLTVANYGYTF.

The chain uses TRBV15 and TRBJ2-5, with D perhaps matching TRBD1 (6 bases). CDR3 size: 16 residues. CDR1 and CDR2 (germline): LNHNV, YYDKDF (reference sequence). The V gene lost 3 bases and the J gene lost 4 bases, with 18 bases spanning the gap. DNA for the CDR3: TGTGCCACCAGCAGGAACAGGGAAGGGATAGGAGAGACCCAGTACTTC. Translation gives CATSRNREGIGETQYF.

This clone was observed once. CDR3 sequence (DNA): TGTGCCAGCTCACCAATGGGACAGGGCTACGAGCAGTACTTC. This translates into CASSPMGQGYEQYF. This rearrangement joins TRBV18 to TRBJ2-7; 9 bases are shared with TRBD1. CDR3 length: 14 amino acids. V gave up 2 bases and J gave up 3 bases; unmatched junction bases: 2. Germline V CDR1 and CDR2: KGHSH, LQKENI. Based on the CDR3 plus reference TRBV18 and TRBJ2-7, the full variable domain is NAGVMQNPRHLVRRRGQEARLRCSPMKGHSHVYWYRQLPEEGLKFMVYLQKENIIDESGMPKERFSAEFPKEGPSILRIQQVVRGDSAAYFCASSPMGQGYEQYFGPGTRLTVT.

V gene TRBV5-1 combines with J gene TRBJ1-5; D remains ambiguous. This CDR3 is built from 13 residues. Trimming took off 0 bases at V and 3 bases at J, with 4 bases between the two ends. The germline V gene encodes CDR1 SGHRS and CDR2 YFSETQ. The CDR3 loop is CASSLALNQPQHF. The CDR3 DNA reads TGCGCCAGCAGCTTGGCCCTCAATCAGCCCCAGCATTTT.

V usage is TRBV11-3 and J usage is TRBJ1-2; D perhaps matches TRBD1 (6 bases). This CDR3 comprises 13 residues. Germline-derived CDR1 and CDR2 are SGHNT and YENEEA. V was clipped by 2 bases and J by 6 bases, with 10 bases between them. CDR3 amino acids: CASSLYREHGYTF. The CDR3 region has the DNA TGTGCCAGCAGCTTATACAGGGAGCATGGCTACACCTTC.

This clone was seen only once. The genes are TRBV11-2 and TRBJ2-6; TRBD1 matches at 7 bases. The CDR3 consists of 17 residues. Looked up from germline, CDR1 is SGHAT and CDR2 is FQNNGV. Unmatched junction bases numbered 3, after V lost 1 base and J lost 0 bases. The CDR3 DNA reads TGTGCCAGCAGCTTAGTTTGGGACAGCTCTGGGGCCAACGTCCTGACTTTC. Residues: CASSLVWDSSGANVLTF.

The chain recombines TRBV9 with TRBJ2-5; 9 bases agree with TRBD2. CDR1 is SGDLS, CDR2 YYNGEE, per germline. The CDR3 contains 16 residues. V was clipped by 0 bases and J by 2 bases; unmatched bases: 5. CDR3 nucleotides: TGTGCCAGCAGCGTAGGAGGTAGCGGGGGACAAGAGACCCAGTACTTC. Protein product: CASSVGGSGGQETQYF.

V and J are TRBV7-2 and TRBJ1-1; TRBD1 matches 9 bases. The CDR3 is 16 amino acids. The germline gives CDR1 SGHTA, CDR2 FQGNSA. V gave up 0 bases and J gave up 0 bases; unmatched junction bases: 2. The DNA for the CDR3 is TGTGCCAGCAGCTTAGCTGGGACAGGGTTGAACACTGAAGCTTTCTTT. Encoded protein: CASSLAGTGLNTEAFF.

V and J are TRBV19 and TRBJ2-5, with a possible D match to TRBD1 (5 bases). The V end lost 5 bases, the J end lost 7 bases, and 17 bases lay between the germline ends. Germline CDR1 reads LNHDA; CDR2 reads SQIVND (reference sequence). There are 14 residues in the CDR3. The CDR3 loop is CASSPLDIKRTQYF. The CDR3 DNA follows: TGTGCCAGTAGTCCTTTGGACATTAAGAGGACCCAGTACTTC.

This chain links TRBV9 with TRBJ2-1, with a possible D match to TRBD1 (6 bases). Deletions cut 2 bases from V and 2 bases from J, with 8 bases between. This CDR3 has 14 residues. CDR1 is SGDLS and CDR2 is YYNGEE in the germline V gene. CDR3 DNA sequence: TGTGCCAGCAGCGTGGGACATACCTACAATGAGCAGTTCTTC. Protein: CASSVGHTYNEQFF.

The chain employs TRBV7-8 and TRBJ1-1; D is possibly TRBD1 (6 bases). The length of the CDR3 is 13 residues. The V gene lost 1 base and the J gene lost 6 bases, with 9 bases spanning the gap. The germline V gene encodes CDR1 SGHVS and CDR2 FQNEAQ. This chain's CDR3 is CASSLVGGPEAFF. DNA for the CDR3: TGTGCCAGCAGCTTAGTAGGGGGACCTGAAGCTTTCTTT.

CDR3 loop: CASGAGYEQYF. DNA for the CDR3: TGTGCCAGCGGTGCAGGCTACGAGCAGTACTTC. This sequence joins TRBV5-6 and TRBJ2-7; D uncertain. The germline V gene has CDR1 SGHDT and CDR2 YYEEEE. CDR3 length equals 11 residues. V gave up 7 bases and J gave up 3 bases, with 8 bases separating them.

V gene TRBV15 combines with J gene TRBJ1-4, with D maybe TRBD1 (5 bases). This CDR3 spans 13 amino acids. Germline CDR1 reads LNHNV; CDR2 reads YYDKDF (reference sequence). Trimming left V 4 bases short and J 7 bases short, with 10 bases between. CDR3 bases: TGTGCCACCAGCAAGTCCGGGGGTGAAAAACTGTTTTTT. Its translation: CATSKSGGEKLFF.